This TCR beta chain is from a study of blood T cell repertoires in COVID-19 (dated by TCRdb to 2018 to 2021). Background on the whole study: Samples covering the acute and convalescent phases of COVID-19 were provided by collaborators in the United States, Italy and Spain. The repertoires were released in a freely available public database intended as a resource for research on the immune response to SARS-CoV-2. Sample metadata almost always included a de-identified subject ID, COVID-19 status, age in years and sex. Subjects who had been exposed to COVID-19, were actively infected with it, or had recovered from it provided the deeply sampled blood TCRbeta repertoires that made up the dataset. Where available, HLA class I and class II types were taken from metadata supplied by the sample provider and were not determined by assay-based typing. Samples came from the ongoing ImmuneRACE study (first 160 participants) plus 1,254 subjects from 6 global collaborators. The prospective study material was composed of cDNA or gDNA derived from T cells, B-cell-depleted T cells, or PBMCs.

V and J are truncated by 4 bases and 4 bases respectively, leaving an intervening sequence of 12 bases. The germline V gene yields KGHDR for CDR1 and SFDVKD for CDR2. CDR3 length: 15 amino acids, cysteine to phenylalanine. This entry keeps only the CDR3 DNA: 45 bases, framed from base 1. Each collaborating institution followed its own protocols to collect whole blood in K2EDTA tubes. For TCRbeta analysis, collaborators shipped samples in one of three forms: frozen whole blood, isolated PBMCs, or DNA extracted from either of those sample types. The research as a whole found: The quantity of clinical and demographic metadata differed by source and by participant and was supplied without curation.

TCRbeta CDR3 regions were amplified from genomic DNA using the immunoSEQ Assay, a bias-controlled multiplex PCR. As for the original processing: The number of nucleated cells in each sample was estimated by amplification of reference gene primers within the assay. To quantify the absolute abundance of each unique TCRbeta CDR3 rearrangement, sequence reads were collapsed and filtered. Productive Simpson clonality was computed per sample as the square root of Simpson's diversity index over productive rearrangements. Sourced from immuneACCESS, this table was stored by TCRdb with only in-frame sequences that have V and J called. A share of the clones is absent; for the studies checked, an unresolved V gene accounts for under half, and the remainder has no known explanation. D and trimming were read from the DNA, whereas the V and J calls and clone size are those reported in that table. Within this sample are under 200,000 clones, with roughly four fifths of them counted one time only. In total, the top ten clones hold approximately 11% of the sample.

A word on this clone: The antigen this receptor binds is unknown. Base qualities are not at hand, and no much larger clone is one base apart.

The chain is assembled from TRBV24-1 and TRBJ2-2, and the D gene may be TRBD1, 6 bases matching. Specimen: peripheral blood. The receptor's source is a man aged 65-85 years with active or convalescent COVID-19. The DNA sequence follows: TGTGCCACCAGTGACCCCAGACAGGCCACCGGGGAGCTGTTTTTT. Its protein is CATSDPRQATGELFF.